The 3 T cell receptor beta chains below all came from one sample that was sequenced in a study of shared T cell receptors in the human thymus. The data were produced by immunoSEQ multiplex PCR, yet TCRdb's version contains in-frame clones alone and is incomplete. Altogether approximately 760,000 clones are present, 80% to 90% being singletons, with the ten largest covering roughly 0.01%. This same sample was also taken into another study, of human thymus T cells.

Sequencing was performed on thymocytes. Source of these receptors: a girl in the first two years of life with a congenital heart defect.

This clone was observed a single time. The genes are TRBV19 and TRBJ1-1; 10 nucleotides match TRBD1. J gave up 1 base and V 5 bases, and 16 bases lay outside the gene matches. Germline V gene data show CDR1 as LNHDA and CDR2 as SQIVND (reference sequence). The CDR3 is 19 residues long. As DNA, the CDR3 is TGTGCCAGTAGTCGAATGGCCCAGACAGGGGGCAGGACGAACACTGAAGCTTTCTTT. This encodes CASSRMAQTGGRTNTEAFF.

The V and J genes are TRBV6-4 and TRBJ2-3; 9 bases fit TRBD2. Trimming took 4 bases from V and 2 from J; bases not matched to a gene: 4. CDR1 and CDR2 (germline): MRHNA, SNTAGT. The CDR3 covers 15 residues. CDR3 loop: CASSALAGYTDTQYF. CDR3 DNA: TGTGCCAGCAGTGCCCTAGCGGGGTACACAGATACGCAGTATTTT.

This chain connects TRBV7-2 to TRBJ1-2; D is uncertain. V was trimmed by 0 bases and J by 2 bases, leaving 4 bases between them. CDR3 size: 13 residues. CDR1 SGHTA and CDR2 FQGNSA come from the germline V gene. The CDR3 spells CASSLAANYGYTF. CDR3 DNA: TGTGCCAGCAGCTTAGCGGCCAACTATGGCTACACCTTC.